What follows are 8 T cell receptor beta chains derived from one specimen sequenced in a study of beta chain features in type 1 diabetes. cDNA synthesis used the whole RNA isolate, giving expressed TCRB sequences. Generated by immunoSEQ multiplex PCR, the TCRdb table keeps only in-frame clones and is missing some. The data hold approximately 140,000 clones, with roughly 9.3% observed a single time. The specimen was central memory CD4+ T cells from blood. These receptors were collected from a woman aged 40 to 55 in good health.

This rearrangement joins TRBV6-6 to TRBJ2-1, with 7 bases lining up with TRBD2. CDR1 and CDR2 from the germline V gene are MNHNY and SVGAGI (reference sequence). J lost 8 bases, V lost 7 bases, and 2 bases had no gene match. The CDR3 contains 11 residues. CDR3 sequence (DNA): TGTGCCAGCACCGGACTAGATGAGCAGTTCTTC. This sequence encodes CASTGLDEQFF.

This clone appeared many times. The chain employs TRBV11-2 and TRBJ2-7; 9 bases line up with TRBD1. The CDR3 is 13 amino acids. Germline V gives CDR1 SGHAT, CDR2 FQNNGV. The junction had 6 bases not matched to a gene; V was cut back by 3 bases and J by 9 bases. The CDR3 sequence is CASSFGQGKGQYF. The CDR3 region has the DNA TGTGCCAGCAGCTTCGGACAGGGGAAGGGGCAGTACTTC.

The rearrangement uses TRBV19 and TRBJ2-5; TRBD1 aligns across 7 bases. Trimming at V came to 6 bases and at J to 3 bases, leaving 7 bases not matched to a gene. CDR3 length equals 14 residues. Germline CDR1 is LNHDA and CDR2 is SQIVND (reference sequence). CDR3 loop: CASRGEQGKETQYF. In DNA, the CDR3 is TGTGCCAGTAGAGGGGAACAGGGGAAAGAGACCCAGTACTTC.

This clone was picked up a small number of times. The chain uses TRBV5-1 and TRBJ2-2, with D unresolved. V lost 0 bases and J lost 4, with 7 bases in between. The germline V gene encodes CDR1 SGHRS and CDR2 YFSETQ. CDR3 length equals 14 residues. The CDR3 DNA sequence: TGCGCCAGCAGCTTGGTACAGACCACCGGGGAGCTGTTTTTT. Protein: CASSLVQTTGELFF.

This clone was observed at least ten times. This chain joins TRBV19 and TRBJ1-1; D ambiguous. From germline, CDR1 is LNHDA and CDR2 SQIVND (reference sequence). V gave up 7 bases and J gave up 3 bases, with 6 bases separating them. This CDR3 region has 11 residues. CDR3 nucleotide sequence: TGTGCCAGTATGGAGCACACTGAAGCTTTCTTT. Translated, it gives CASMEHTEAFF.

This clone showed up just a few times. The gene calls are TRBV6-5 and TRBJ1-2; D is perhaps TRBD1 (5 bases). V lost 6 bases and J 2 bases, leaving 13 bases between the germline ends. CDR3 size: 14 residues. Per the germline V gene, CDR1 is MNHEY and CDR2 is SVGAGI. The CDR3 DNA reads TGTGCCAGCAGACCCAGTACAGGAAACTATGGCTACACCTTC. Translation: CASRPSTGNYGYTF.

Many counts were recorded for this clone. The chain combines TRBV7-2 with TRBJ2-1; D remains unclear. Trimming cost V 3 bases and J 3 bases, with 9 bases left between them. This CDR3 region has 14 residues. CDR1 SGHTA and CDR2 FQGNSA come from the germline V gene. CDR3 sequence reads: CASSFDSLYNEQFF. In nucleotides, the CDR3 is TGTGCCAGCAGCTTCGATAGTCTCTACAATGAGCAGTTCTTC.

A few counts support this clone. This CDR3 reads CASSLRQGASNNEQFF. In DNA, the CDR3 is TGCGCCAGCAGCTTGAGACAGGGGGCTAGTAACAATGAGCAGTTCTTC. The chain carries TRBV5-1 and TRBJ2-1; 10 positions agree with TRBD1. The V gene's germline CDR1 is SGHRS and CDR2 YFSETQ. V dropped 1 base and J dropped 5; count of bases not matched to a gene: 6. The CDR3 is made up of 16 amino acids.